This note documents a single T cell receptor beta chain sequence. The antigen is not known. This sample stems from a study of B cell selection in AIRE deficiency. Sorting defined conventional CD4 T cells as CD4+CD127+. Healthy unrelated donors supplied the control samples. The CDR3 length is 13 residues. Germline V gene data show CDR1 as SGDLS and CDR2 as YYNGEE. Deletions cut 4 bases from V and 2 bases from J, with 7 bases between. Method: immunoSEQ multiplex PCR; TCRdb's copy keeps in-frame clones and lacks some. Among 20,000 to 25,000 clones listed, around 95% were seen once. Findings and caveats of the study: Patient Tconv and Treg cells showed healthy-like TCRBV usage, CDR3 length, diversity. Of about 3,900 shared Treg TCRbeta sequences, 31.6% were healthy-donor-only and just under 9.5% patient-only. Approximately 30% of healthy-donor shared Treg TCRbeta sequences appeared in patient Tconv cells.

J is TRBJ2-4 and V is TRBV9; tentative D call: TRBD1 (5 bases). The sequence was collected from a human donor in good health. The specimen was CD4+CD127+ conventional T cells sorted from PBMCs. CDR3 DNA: TGTGCCAGCAGCCCGGACACCAAAAACATTCAGTACTTC. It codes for CASSPDTKNIQYF. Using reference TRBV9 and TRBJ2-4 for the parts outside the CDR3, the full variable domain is DSGVTQTPKHLITATGQRVTLRCSPRSGDLSVYWYQQSLDQGLQFLIQYYNGEERAKGNILERFSAQQFPDLHSELNLSSLELGDSALYFCASSPDTKNIQYFGAGTRLSVL.